One sample yielded the 20 T cell receptor beta chains listed below, sequenced in a study of cytomegalovirus exposure and HLA in healthy donors. The PCR was carried out with 60 Vbeta primers and 13 Jbeta primers. The table came from immunoSEQ multiplex PCR; TCRdb's copy has only in-frame clones and leaves some out. The sample includes about 200,000 clones, around four fifths of them seen just once. Input material: PBMCs. Receptors originate from a woman in her 40s in good health and CMV-seronegative.

This rearrangement joins TRBV29-1 to TRBJ1-1, with D maybe TRBD1 (5 bases). The V and J ends lost 3 bases and 7 bases respectively, with 12 bases between them. Germline CDR1 is SQVTM and CDR2 is ANQGSEA. The CDR3 contains 12 residues. DNA for the CDR3: TGCAGCGTTGATGGGGCAGGGTATGAAGCTTTCTTT. This encodes CSVDGAGYEAFF.

This chain links TRBV7-3 with TRBJ2-4, with 7 positions matching TRBD2. This CDR3 comprises 13 residues. Germline V gives CDR1 SGHTA, CDR2 FQGTGA. After removal of 5 bases from V and 6 bases from J, the junction contained 4 bases not matched to a gene. The CDR3, as DNA: TGTGCCAGCAGCCGTCCGGGGGGAAACATTCAGTACTTC. Protein product: CASSRPGGNIQYF.

The chain joins TRBV29-1 to TRBJ1-1; TRBD1 agrees at 8 bases. Looked up from germline, CDR1 is SQVTM and CDR2 is ANQGSEA. The CDR3 length is 13 residues. Losses at the gene ends were 5 bases for V and 5 bases for J; bases not matched to a gene: 7. The CDR3 DNA is TGCAGCGTTTACGGACAGGGTGGAACTGAAGCTTTCTTT. Translation gives CSVYGQGGTEAFF.

The rearrangement joins TRBV6-1 to TRBJ2-4, with TRBD1 matching over 8 bases. Per the germline V gene, CDR1 is MNHNS and CDR2 is SASEGT. The CDR3 sequence is 15 residues long. Germline trimming cut 4 bases from V and 7 bases from J; bases unmatched to any gene: 9. This CDR3 reads CASSGLAGGRNIQYF. The CDR3 DNA is TGTGCCAGCAGTGGGCTGGCAGGGGGCAGGAACATTCAGTACTTC.

The chain links TRBV27 to TRBJ2-2; 8 bases align to TRBD2. After removal of 6 bases from V and 7 bases from J, the junction contained 7 bases not matched to a gene. Germline CDR1 reads MNHEY; CDR2 reads SMNVEV (reference sequence). The CDR3 loop spans 14 amino acids. The CDR3 sequence: CASSRTSSIGELFF. CDR3 coding DNA: TGTGCCAGCAGCCGGACTAGCTCAATCGGGGAGCTGTTTTTT.

This clone was detected once. The chain recombines TRBV7-8 with TRBJ2-1; 10 nucleotides align to TRBD1. The trim removed 6 bases at V and 5 bases at J, leaving 10 bases unmatched. The germline V gene has CDR1 SGHVS and CDR2 FQNEAQ. The CDR3 is made up of 16 amino acids. The CDR3 region is CASRPNSGTGDNEQFF. The CDR3 nucleotides are TGTGCCAGCAGACCTAATTCCGGGACAGGGGACAATGAGCAGTTCTTC.

The chain combines TRBV28 with TRBJ1-1; TRBD1 matches 11 bases. Germline lookup yields CDR1 MDHEN and CDR2 SYDVKM. V gave up 6 bases and J gave up 4 bases; unmatched junction bases: 10. This CDR3 is 16 amino acids long. The CDR3 DNA reads as TGTGCCAGCAGCCCCGCCTTCGGGACAGGGGGCACTGAAGCTTTCTTT. Translation: CASSPAFGTGGTEAFF.

The gene calls are TRBV6-6 and TRBJ1-1, with D hard to call. This CDR3 comprises 14 residues. Germline lookup yields CDR1 MNHNY and CDR2 SVGAGI (reference sequence). V dropped 7 bases and J dropped 0 bases, with 12 bases sitting between them. The CDR3 spells CASTSGNVNTEAFF. The CDR3 DNA reads TGTGCCAGCACATCCGGGAACGTGAACACTGAAGCTTTCTTT.

The rearrangement links TRBV5-1 to TRBJ1-1; TRBD1 agrees at 10 bases. The CDR3 spans 13 residues. The trim removed 4 bases at V and 9 bases at J, leaving 6 bases unmatched. Germline V gene sequence: CDR1 SGHRS, CDR2 YFSETQ. Written as DNA, the CDR3 is TGCGCCAGCAGCCGCCCGGGACAGGGGAAAGCTTTCTTT. Amino acids: CASSRPGQGKAFF.

The rearrangement joins TRBV6-1 to TRBJ1-2; D gene ambiguous. The germline CDR1 and CDR2 sequences are MNHNS and SASEGT. This CDR3 is built from 13 residues. V was pared by 2 bases and J by 8 bases, with 12 bases between. CDR3 sequence (DNA): TGTGCCAGCAGTGAAACGGGGTCGATCGGCTACACCTTC. Encoded protein: CASSETGSIGYTF.

To note about this clone: An end of the junction does not agree with germline; a read error may underlie this. Other DNA sequences within the sample encode an identical CDR3. The chain employs TRBV18 and TRBJ1-5; the match to TRBD1 covers 7 bases. The CDR3 consists of 18 residues. Germline-derived CDR1 and CDR2 are KGHSH and LQKENI. CDR3 sequence reads: CASSNGDRPLKSNQPQHF. The CDR3 DNA reads TGCGCCAGCTCAAACGGGGACAGACCCCTGAAGAGCAATCAGCCCCAGCATTTT.

This chain links TRBV4-2 with TRBJ2-7, with D maybe TRBD2 (6 bases). Per the germline V gene, CDR1 is LGHNA and CDR2 is YNFKEQ. V was trimmed by 4 bases and J by 6 bases, leaving 16 bases between them. This CDR3 region has 14 residues. CDR3 amino acids: CASSPSDGRGEQYF. The DNA of the CDR3 is TGTGCCAGCAGCCCAAGTGACGGGAGAGGCGAGCAGTACTTC.

This clone was counted a single time. The V call is TRBV5-1, the J call TRBJ2-2; 10 positions agree with TRBD2. Per the germline V gene, CDR1 is SGHRS and CDR2 is YFSETQ. After removal of 7 bases from V and 0 bases from J, the junction contained 3 bases not matched to a gene. The CDR3 totals 15 residues. Here the CDR3 DNA reads TGCGCCAGCGAAGGACTAGCGGCGAACACCGGGGAGCTGTTTTTT. Translating gives CASEGLAANTGELFF.

The V call is TRBV6-5, the J call TRBJ1-1; TRBD1 might be the D (6 bases). Looked up from germline, CDR1 is MNHEY and CDR2 is SVGAGI. The CDR3 is made up of 15 amino acids. Trimming took 0 bases from V and 4 from J, leaving 12 bases between them. Here the CDR3 reads CASSYSSQGTTEAFF. The CDR3 DNA reads as TGTGCCAGCAGTTACTCCTCCCAGGGGACCACTGAAGCTTTCTTT.

This clone has a single count. The chain links TRBV5-1 to TRBJ2-3; tentatively, D is TRBD1 (6 bases). V lost 4 bases and J lost 0, with 9 bases in between. CDR3 length: 14 residues. The germline V gene has CDR1 SGHRS and CDR2 YFSETQ. The CDR3 nucleotides read TGCGCCAGCAGCCCGGGACACAGCACAGATACGCAGTATTTT. Its translation: CASSPGHSTDTQYF.

The rearrangement joins TRBV10-3 to TRBJ2-1, with D perhaps matching TRBD1 (6 bases). The germline V gene encodes CDR1 ENHRY and CDR2 SYGVKD. This CDR3 contains 11 residues. The germline V and J ends were trimmed by 10 bases and 4 bases, with 8 bases remaining between them. The chain's CDR3 is CATGVYNEQFF. CDR3 DNA sequence: TGTGCCACAGGGGTATACAATGAGCAGTTCTTC.

This clone was detected a few times. The chain carries TRBV30 and TRBJ2-7; D is possibly TRBD1 (5 bases). V was clipped by 0 bases and J by 3 bases, with 9 bases between them. The CDR3 spans 13 residues. Germline V gene data show CDR1 as GTSNPN and CDR2 as SVGIG (reference sequence). In DNA form, the CDR3 reads TGTGCCTGGAGTGTAATTCAGGGCTACGAGCAGTACTTC. This translates into CAWSVIQGYEQYF.

The chain couples TRBV25-1 to TRBJ2-1, with 9 nucleotides matching TRBD1. This CDR3 spans 13 amino acids. Germline CDR1 reads MGHDK; CDR2 reads SYGVNS. J gave up 5 bases and V 8 bases, and 4 bases lay outside the gene matches. In DNA, the CDR3 is TGTGCCAGCCGGACAGGGGTCAACAATGAGCAGTTCTTC. Amino acids: CASRTGVNNEQFF.

This sequence joins TRBV5-1 and TRBJ1-3, with 9 bases matching TRBD1. V was pared by 3 bases and J by 3 bases, with 4 bases of the junction left unmatched. The length of the CDR3 is 15 residues. Germline CDR1 and CDR2: SGHRS and YFSETQ. DNA of the CDR3: TGCGCCAGCAGCTCCGGGACAGGGTATGGAAACACCATATATTTT. Protein: CASSSGTGYGNTIYF.

V is TRBV27 and J is TRBJ2-1, with TRBD2 identical over 16 bases. There are 15 residues in the CDR3. V was clipped by 6 bases and J by 10 bases; unmatched bases: 6. Germline V gene sequence: CDR1 MNHEY, CDR2 SMNVEV (reference sequence). CDR3 protein: CASSPGLAGGGEQFF. For the CDR3, the DNA is TGTGCCAGCAGCCCGGGACTAGCGGGAGGGGGGGAGCAGTTCTTC.